These 10 T cell receptor beta chains were sequenced from one sample in a study of brain T cells in children with intractable seizures. The time point is: blood from clinic visit 5 months post-surgery; TSC patient then seizure free. Generated by immunoSEQ multiplex PCR, the TCRdb table keeps only in-frame clones and is missing some. The repertoire has about 340,000 clones, over 85% of them found once; the top ten carry under 7%. The sample here was peripheral blood, taken roughly 5 months after surgery. The origin of the receptors is a boy younger than two with tuberous sclerosis and intractable seizures.

The V and J genes are TRBV6-5 and TRBJ1-1; a possible D gene is TRBD1 (6 bases). The V end was cut by 0 bases, the J end by 5 bases, with 10 bases between. Looked up from germline, CDR1 is MNHEY and CDR2 is SVGAGI. CDR3 length: 14 residues. CDR3 residues: CASSYSKGDTEAFF. CDR3 coding DNA: TGTGCCAGCAGTTACTCGAAGGGGGATACTGAAGCTTTCTTT.

This chain links TRBV5-6 with TRBJ1-2, with D tentatively TRBD1 (5 bases). The CDR3 consists of 14 residues. Germline CDR1 and CDR2: SGHDT and YYEEEE. The V and J ends lost 4 bases and 1 base respectively, with 11 bases between them. The CDR3: CASSQDTGNYGYTF. CDR3 nucleotide sequence: TGTGCCAGCAGCCAGGACACCGGTAACTATGGCTACACCTTC.

V is TRBV6-5 and J is TRBJ2-3, with 7 bases matching TRBD2. V shed 6 bases and J 1 base; nucleotides not matched to a gene: 7. This CDR3 comprises 15 residues. From germline, CDR1 is MNHEY and CDR2 SVGAGI. In DNA, the CDR3 is TGTGCCAGCAGGACATGGGCGGGGGGCACAGATACGCAGTATTTT. It codes for CASRTWAGGTDTQYF.

The chain is built from TRBV2 and TRBJ1-2, with 10 bases matching TRBD1. The CDR3 length is 13 residues. The ends lost 8 bases at V and 7 bases at J; junction bases unmatched: 7. CDR1 and CDR2 from the germline V gene are SNHLY and FYNNEI. The CDR3 here is CASLNRDRGGYTF. CDR3 DNA: TGTGCCAGCTTAAACCGGGACAGGGGTGGCTACACCTTC.

The rearrangement joins TRBV4-2 to TRBJ2-3; 11 bases map to TRBD2. Germline lookup yields CDR1 LGHNA and CDR2 YNFKEQ. The CDR3 has 17 amino acids. Unmatched junction bases numbered 9, after V lost 3 bases and J lost 4 bases. In nucleotides, the CDR3 is TGTGCCAGCAGCCAGGCTAGCGGGAGGTTAAGGGCAGATACGCAGTATTTT. It codes for CASSQASGRLRADTQYF.

The genes are TRBV5-6 and TRBJ2-1; 8 nucleotides line up with TRBD2. After removal of 0 bases from V and 14 bases from J, the junction contained 16 bases not matched to a gene. The CDR3 is made up of 16 amino acids. Germline values: CDR1 SGHDT, CDR2 YYEEEE. The DNA for the CDR3 is TGTGCCAGCAGCTTGGAGGCCGGCGGGAGGCCATTCTTGAAGTTCTTC. Its translation is CASSLEAGGRPFLKFF.

V and J are TRBV19 and TRBJ1-2; possible D gene TRBD1, 5 bases. V gave up 3 bases and J gave up 3 bases, with 11 bases separating them. The CDR3 is 14 amino acids. Germline V gene data show CDR1 as LNHDA and CDR2 as SQIVND (reference sequence). DNA of the CDR3: TGTGCCAGTAGTATGACAACAGGAGACTATGGCTACACCTTC. It specifies CASSMTTGDYGYTF.

The rearrangement links TRBV27 to TRBJ1-5; 7 nucleotides line up with TRBD1. CDR3 length equals 14 residues. Germline-derived CDR1 and CDR2 are MNHEY and SMNVEV (reference sequence). V trimming: 4 bases; J trimming: 6 bases; junction bases outside the gene matches: 6. CDR3 DNA: TGTGCCAGCAGTTCCGGGACAGAAGGTCAGCCCCAGCATTTT. It codes for CASSSGTEGQPQHF.

V and J are TRBV7-6 and TRBJ2-7, with TRBD2 matching 7 bases. CDR3 size: 16 residues. CDR1 is SGHVS, CDR2 FNYEAQ, per germline. The V and J ends lost 3 bases and 0 bases, in that order; junction bases with no gene match: 8. CDR3 protein: CASSLGRGTLSYEQYF. DNA for the CDR3: TGTGCCAGCAGCTTGGGGCGGGGGACCCTCTCCTACGAGCAGTACTTC. The complete variable domain, with remaining parts taken from reference TRBV7-6 and TRBJ2-7, reads GAGVSQSPRYKVTKRGQDVALRCDPISGHVSLYWYRQALGQGPEFLTYFNYEAQQDKSGLPNDRFSAERPEGSISTLTIQRTEQRDSAMYRCASSLGRGTLSYEQYFGPGTRLTVT.

This clone has only one observation. The CDR3 is CASSQELSLLQPQHF. CDR3 nucleotides: TGCGCCAGCAGCCAAGAGTTGTCCTTGTTGCAGCCCCAGCATTTT. The chain recombines TRBV4-1 with TRBJ1-5; D is unclear. CDR3 length: 15 amino acids. Trimming took 0 bases from V and 7 from J, leaving 13 bases between them. The V gene's germline CDR1 is MGHRA and CDR2 YSYEKL.